This record concerns one T cell receptor (beta chain) sequence. No antigen is known for it. The sample originates from a study of metastatic and nonmetastatic thyroid tumors. Study findings and constraints: Reported TCR beta diversity, measured in blood and tumor, was significantly higher for malignant thyroid tumors than for benign nodules.

The CDR3 is made up of 15 amino acids. Trimming removed 3 bases at V and 1 base at J, with 13 bases between. CDR1 and CDR2 from the germline V gene are SNHLY and FYNNEI. Thyroid surgery was preceded by no treatment in any patient. Via MiXCR, TCRdb re-called the PCR reads. The table has about 38,000 clones, roughly 45% seen once. The sequence was collected from a male donor with papillary thyroid cancer or a benign thyroid nodule (not recorded which). Some clones in this sample may be carry-over from other donors' samples. The specimen sequenced was tumor tissue. This chain connects TRBV2 to TRBJ2-7; D is uncertain. This chain's CDR3 is CASSELLTVSYEQYF. The CDR3 region has the DNA TGTGCCAGCAGTGAGTTACTAACGGTGTCCTACGAGCAGTACTTC.